Listed here are 13 T cell receptor beta chains from one sample, sequenced in a study of brain T cells in children with intractable seizures. Libraries were prepared by immunoSEQ multiplex PCR; TCRdb keeps only in-frame clonotypes and omits some of them. The sample records about 320,000 clones, about 93% being singletons. Described time point: blood from clinic visit 5 months post-surgery; TSC patient then seizure free. The sample here was peripheral blood, taken about 5 months after surgery. These receptors all stem from a boy less than two years old with tuberous sclerosis and intractable seizures.

The rearrangement links TRBV19 to TRBJ2-1; 9 bases line up with TRBD2. Germline V gene data show CDR1 as LNHDA and CDR2 as SQIVND (reference sequence). CDR3 length equals 14 residues. With 3 bases clipped from V and 8 bases from J, the junction kept 5 bases outside the gene matches. The chain's CDR3 is CASSMASGIHEQFF. The CDR3 DNA follows: TGTGCCAGTAGTATGGCTAGCGGGATTCATGAGCAGTTCTTC. The entire variable domain, with the rest obtained from reference TRBV19 and TRBJ2-1, is as follows: DGGITQSPKYLFRKEGQNVTLSCEQNLNHDAMYWYRQDPGQGLRLIYYSQIVNDFQKGDIAEGYSVSREKKESFPLTVTSAQKNPTAFYLCASSMASGIHEQFFGPGTRLTVL.

This clone was detected once. CDR3 protein: CASSGGLAGLSSYNEQFF. Here the CDR3 DNA reads TGTGCCAGCAGCGGGGGACTAGCGGGGCTTTCCAGCTACAATGAGCAGTTCTTC. The chain combines TRBV7-9 with TRBJ2-1; 13 bases line up with TRBD2. Losses at the gene ends were 5 bases for V and 3 bases for J; bases not matched to a gene: 10. The CDR3 extends over 18 amino acids. Germline CDR1 is SEHNR and CDR2 is FQNEAQ (reference sequence).

The chain has TRBV4-1 and TRBJ2-7; no clear D. Trimming took off 0 bases at V and 0 bases at J, with 9 bases between the two ends. This CDR3 is built from 15 residues. Germline V gives CDR1 MGHRA, CDR2 YSYEKL. The CDR3 loop reads CASSQDKVTSYEQYF. CDR3 sequence (DNA): TGCGCCAGCAGCCAAGATAAGGTCACCTCCTACGAGCAGTACTTC.

This chain uses TRBV7-8 with TRBJ2-1; no firm D call. There are 13 residues in the CDR3. Trimming left V 0 bases short and J 2 bases short, with 2 bases between. Germline V lookup: CDR1 SGHVS, CDR2 FQNEAQ. The CDR3 here is CASSLATYNEQFF. CDR3 DNA: TGTGCCAGCAGCTTAGCGACCTACAATGAGCAGTTCTTC. Variable domain in full (rest from reference TRBV7-8 and TRBJ2-1): GAGVSQSPRYKVAKRGQDVALRCDPISGHVSLFWYQQALGQGPEFLTYFQNEAQLDKSGLPSDRFFAERPEGSVSTLKIQRTQQEDSAVYLCASSLATYNEQFFGPGTRLTVL.

This clone was observed once. The gene calls are TRBV25-1 and TRBJ2-3; TRBD2 aligns across 12 bases. J lost 1 base, V lost 4 bases, and 0 bases had no gene match. CDR1 is MGHDK, CDR2 SYGVNS, per germline. The CDR3 is 15 amino acids. The CDR3 nucleotides are TGTGCCAGCAGTGGACTAGCGGGAGGCACAGATACGCAGTATTTT. Residues: CASSGLAGGTDTQYF. Filled out from reference TRBV25-1 and TRBJ2-3, the complete variable domain reads EADIYQTPRYLVIGTGKKITLECSQTMGHDKMYWYQQDPGMELHLIHYSYGVNSTEKGDLSSESTVSRIRTEHFPLTLESARPSHTSQYLCASSGLAGGTDTQYFGPGTRLTVL.

The genes are TRBV15 and TRBJ2-7, with D tentatively TRBD1 (6 bases). Germline V gene sequence: CDR1 LNHNV, CDR2 YYDKDF (reference sequence). This CDR3 region has 15 residues. V lost 9 bases and J lost 0, with 18 bases in between. The DNA for the CDR3 is TGTGCCACAGGTCCAAGCAGGGGCAGCTCCTACGAGCAGTACTTC. It codes for CATGPSRGSSYEQYF.

The chain combines TRBV4-2 with TRBJ2-2, with D uncertain. Trimming stripped 3 bases from V and 1 base from J, with 6 bases between. The CDR3 has 14 residues. Germline V gene data show CDR1 as LGHNA and CDR2 as YNFKEQ. The CDR3, as DNA: TGTGCCAGCAGCCATAGGCTGAACACCGGGGAGCTGTTTTTT. As protein: CASSHRLNTGELFF.

V usage is TRBV19 and J usage is TRBJ1-2; D possibly corresponds to TRBD1 (5 bases). This CDR3 region has 15 residues. Germline CDR1 is LNHDA and CDR2 is SQIVND (reference sequence). Trimming cost V 1 base and J 0 bases, with 9 bases left between them. The CDR3 region is CASSIGGRTNYGYTF. The CDR3 coding sequence is TGTGCCAGTAGTATAGGGGGCCGAACTAACTATGGCTACACCTTC. The full variable domain, rest sourced from reference TRBV19 and TRBJ1-2, is DGGITQSPKYLFRKEGQNVTLSCEQNLNHDAMYWYRQDPGQGLRLIYYSQIVNDFQKGDIAEGYSVSREKKESFPLTVTSAQKNPTAFYLCASSIGGRTNYGYTFGSGTRLTVV.

This clone was observed a handful of times. V is TRBV10-3 and J is TRBJ2-2; D unresolved. Germline loops: CDR1 ENHRY, CDR2 SYGVKD. Between the trimmed V and J ends, which lost 3 bases and 4 bases, there was a span of 6 bases. This CDR3 region has 13 residues. The CDR3 DNA is TGTGCCATCAGTGACCCTATCACCGGGGAGCTGTTTTTT. As protein: CAISDPITGELFF.

The chain is built from TRBV7-2 and TRBJ2-7, with 8 bases aligning to TRBD2. V was clipped by 1 base and J by 3 bases; unmatched bases: 5. This CDR3 has 15 amino acids. Germline lookup yields CDR1 SGHTA and CDR2 FQGNSA. The CDR3 region is CASSLVGGGYYEQYF. CDR3 coding DNA: TGTGCCAGCAGCTTAGTCGGCGGGGGGTACTACGAGCAGTACTTC.

This chain connects TRBV29-1 to TRBJ2-1, with no clear D. V was pared by 5 bases and J by 9 bases, with 20 bases between. The CDR3 sequence is 14 residues long. Germline-derived CDR1 and CDR2 are SQVTM and ANQGSEA. The DNA of the CDR3 is TGCAGCGTTCATCCGGGTTTTAGGGTGGTTGAGCAGTTCTTC. It encodes CSVHPGFRVVEQFF.

J is TRBJ1-3 and V is TRBV4-1; 11 bases fit TRBD1. V shed 0 bases and J 7 bases; nucleotides not matched to a gene: 8. The germline gives CDR1 MGHRA, CDR2 YSYEKL. CDR3 size: 17 residues. The CDR3 reads CASSQEGTGGYRNTIYF. The DNA of the CDR3 is TGCGCCAGCAGCCAAGAGGGGACAGGGGGGTATCGGAACACCATATATTTT.

The V gene is TRBV7-6, the J gene TRBJ1-1, with 9 positions matching TRBD1. The CDR3 is 15 residues long. Germline CDR1 reads SGHVS; CDR2 reads FNYEAQ. V lost 6 bases, J lost 4 bases, and 9 bases stayed unmatched. The CDR3 sequence is CASRRTGGAPTEAFF. CDR3 DNA sequence: TGTGCCAGCAGGCGTACAGGGGGCGCGCCCACTGAAGCTTTCTTT.